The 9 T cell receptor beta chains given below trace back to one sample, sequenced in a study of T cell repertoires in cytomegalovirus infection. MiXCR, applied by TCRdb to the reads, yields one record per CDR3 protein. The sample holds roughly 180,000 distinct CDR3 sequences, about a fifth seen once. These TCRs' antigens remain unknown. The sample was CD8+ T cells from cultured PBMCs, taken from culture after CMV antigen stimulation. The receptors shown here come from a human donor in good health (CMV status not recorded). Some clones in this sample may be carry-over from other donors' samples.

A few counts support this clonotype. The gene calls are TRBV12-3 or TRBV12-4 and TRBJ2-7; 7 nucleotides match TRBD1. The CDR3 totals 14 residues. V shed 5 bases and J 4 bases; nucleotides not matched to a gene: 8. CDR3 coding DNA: TGTGCCAGCAGTGTCCGGGACAGAACTTACGAGCAGTACTTC. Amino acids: CASSVRDRTYEQYF.

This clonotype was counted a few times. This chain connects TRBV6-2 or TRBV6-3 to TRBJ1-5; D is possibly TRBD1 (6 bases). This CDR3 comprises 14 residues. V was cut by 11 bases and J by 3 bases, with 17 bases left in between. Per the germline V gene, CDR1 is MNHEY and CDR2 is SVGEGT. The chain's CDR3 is CAVAPGQINQPQHF. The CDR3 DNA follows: TGTGCCGTCGCCCCCGGACAGATCAATCAGCCCCAGCATTTT.

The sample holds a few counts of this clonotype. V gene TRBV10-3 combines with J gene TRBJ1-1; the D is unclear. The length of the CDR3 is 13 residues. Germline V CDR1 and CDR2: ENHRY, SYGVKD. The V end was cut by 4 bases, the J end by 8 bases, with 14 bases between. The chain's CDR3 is CAISGGGPAEAFF. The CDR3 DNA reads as TGTGCCATCAGTGGAGGTGGGCCAGCCGAAGCTTTCTTT.

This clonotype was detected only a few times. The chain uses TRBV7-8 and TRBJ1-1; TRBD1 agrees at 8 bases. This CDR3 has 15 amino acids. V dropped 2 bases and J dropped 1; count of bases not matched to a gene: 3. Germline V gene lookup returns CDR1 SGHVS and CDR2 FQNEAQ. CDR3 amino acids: CASSLPRGPNTEAFF. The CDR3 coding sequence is TGTGCCAGCAGCTTACCCAGGGGGCCGAACACTGAAGCTTTCTTT.

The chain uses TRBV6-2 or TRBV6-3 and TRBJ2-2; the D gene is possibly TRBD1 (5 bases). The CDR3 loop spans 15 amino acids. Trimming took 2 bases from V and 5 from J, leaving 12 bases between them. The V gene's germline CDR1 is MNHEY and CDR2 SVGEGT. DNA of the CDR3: TGTGCCAGCAGTTACGGGGCGGCAAAAACCGGGGAGCTGTTTTTT. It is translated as CASSYGAAKTGELFF.

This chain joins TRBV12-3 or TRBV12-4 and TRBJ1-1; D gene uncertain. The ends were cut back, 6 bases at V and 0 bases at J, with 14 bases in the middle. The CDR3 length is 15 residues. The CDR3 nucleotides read TGTGCCAGCAGCACCCTCCACAGTATGAACACTGAAGCTTTCTTT. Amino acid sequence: CASSTLHSMNTEAFF.

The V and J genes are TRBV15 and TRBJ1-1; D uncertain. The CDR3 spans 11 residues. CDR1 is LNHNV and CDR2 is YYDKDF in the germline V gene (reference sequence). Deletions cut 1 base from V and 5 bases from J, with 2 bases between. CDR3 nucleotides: TGTGCCACCAGCAGAGCAACTGAAGCTTTCTTT. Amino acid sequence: CATSRATEAFF.

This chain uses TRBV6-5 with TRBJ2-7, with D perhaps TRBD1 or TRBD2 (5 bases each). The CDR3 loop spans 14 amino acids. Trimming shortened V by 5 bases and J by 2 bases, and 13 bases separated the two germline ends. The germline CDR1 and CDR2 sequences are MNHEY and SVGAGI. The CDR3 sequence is CASSGTEATYEQYF. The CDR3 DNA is TGTGCCAGCAGTGGGACGGAGGCCACCTACGAGCAGTACTTC.

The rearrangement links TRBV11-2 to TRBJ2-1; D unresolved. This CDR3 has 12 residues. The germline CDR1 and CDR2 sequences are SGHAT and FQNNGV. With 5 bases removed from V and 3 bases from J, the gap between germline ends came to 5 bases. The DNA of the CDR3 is TGTGCCAGCAGCAGCCTCTACAATGAGCAGTTCTTC. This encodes CASSSLYNEQFF.